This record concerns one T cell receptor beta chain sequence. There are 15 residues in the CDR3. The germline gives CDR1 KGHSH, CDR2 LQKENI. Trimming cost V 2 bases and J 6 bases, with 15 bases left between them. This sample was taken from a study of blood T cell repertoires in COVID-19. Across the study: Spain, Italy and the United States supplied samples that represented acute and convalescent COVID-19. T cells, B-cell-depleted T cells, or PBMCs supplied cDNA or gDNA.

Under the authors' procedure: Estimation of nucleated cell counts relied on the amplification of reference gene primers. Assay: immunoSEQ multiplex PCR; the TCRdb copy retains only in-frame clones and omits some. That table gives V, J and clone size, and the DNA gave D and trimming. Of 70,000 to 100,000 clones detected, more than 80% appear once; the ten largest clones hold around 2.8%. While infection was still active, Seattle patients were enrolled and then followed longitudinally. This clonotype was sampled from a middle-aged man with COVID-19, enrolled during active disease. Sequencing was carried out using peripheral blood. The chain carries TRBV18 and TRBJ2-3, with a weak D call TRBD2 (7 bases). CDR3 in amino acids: CASSPYGGPGDTQYF. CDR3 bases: TGTGCCAGCTCACCATACGGGGGGCCGGGGGATACGCAGTATTTT. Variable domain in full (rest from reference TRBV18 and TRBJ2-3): NAGVMQNPRHLVRRRGQEARLRCSPMKGHSHVYWYRQLPEEGLKFMVYLQKENIIDESGMPKERFSAEFPKEGPSILRIQQVVRGDSAAYFCASSPYGGPGDTQYFGPGTRLTVL.